A selection of T cell receptor beta chains follows, all from one sample in a study of cytotoxic CD8 clonotypes in ibrutinib-treated CLL. Data came from immunoSEQ multiplex PCR; TCRdb stores just in-frame clones and leaves some out. The table lists 300,000 to 350,000 clones, roughly 85% of them singletons. This material consisted of PBMCs, taken before ibrutinib treatment. Source of these receptors: a human donor with chronic lymphocytic leukemia. The CDR3 runs from the conserved cysteine through the conserved F or W.

v_gene: TRBV4-1; CDR3aa: CASSRPGQGSLDTQYF
v_gene: TRBV18; CDR3aa: CASSPMGQETQYF
v_gene: TRBV27; CDR3aa: CASITLSGDNYGYTF
v_gene: TRBV7-6; CDR3aa: CASSLSGPGIYEQYF
v_gene: TRBV6-5; CDR3aa: CASSYSPEFEQYF
v_gene: TRBV5-1; CDR3aa: CASSFWPGQDVSGNTIYF
v_gene: TRBV27; CDR3aa: CASSLGLAAYNEQFF
v_gene: TRBV15; CDR3aa: CATSRAGAGYGYTF
v_gene: TRBV7-2; CDR3aa: CASSFMETQYF
v_gene: TRBV28; CDR3aa: CASSLPGKLAKNIQYF
v_gene: TRBV4-3; CDR3aa: CASSPHLSGSLIYEQYF
v_gene: TRBV14; CDR3aa: CASRPLGGNTGELFF
v_gene: TRBV6-1; CDR3aa: CASSSTVNTEAFF
v_gene: TRBV7-2; CDR3aa: CASSLAYGQVPRQYF
v_gene: TRBV5-1; CDR3aa: CASSAATRGPTDTQYF
v_gene: TRBV5-1; CDR3aa: CASSLTWADQETQYF
v_gene: TRBV7-8; CDR3aa: CASSLAGYYNEQFF
v_gene: TRBV5-6; CDR3aa: CASIETGVKAETQYF
v_gene: TRBV5-6; CDR3aa: CASSDLWREGRETQYF
v_gene: TRBV29-1; CDR3aa: CSHTLGLGGQRSDTQYF
v_gene: TRBV5-4; CDR3aa: CASFVAGAGTQYF
v_gene: TRBV6-1; CDR3aa: CASSSSGISYNEQFF
v_gene: TRBV29-1; CDR3aa: CSVWRLEETQYF
v_gene: TRBV6-5; CDR3aa: CASSYSGTGNTEAFF
v_gene: TRBV11-2; CDR3aa: CASSERGASGQETQYF
v_gene: TRBV7-2; CDR3aa: CASRSRDSYEQYF